This is a list of T cell receptor beta chains from one sample in a study of CDR3 diversity in severe acne. TCRdb fed the PCR reads into MiXCR, producing one record per CDR3 protein. The data hold about 90,000 distinct CDR3 sequences, with 48% observed a single time. Sequenced material: blood. Receptors were obtained from a male donor in good health, serving as a control. Each CDR3 is given with its conserved first and last residue. A D gene is named only where the DNA matches it firmly. Rows may omit the clone size; those that give it use once, few, many or a size class.

D gene | J gene | clone size | V gene | CDR3 DNA | CDR3 protein
. | TRBJ2-7 | medium-sized | TRBV6-1 | TGTGCCAGCAGTGAAAAGGGCTACGAGCAGTACTTC | CASSEKGYEQYF
TRBD1 | TRBJ1-1 | many | TRBV5-8 | TGTGCCAGCAGCTTGGCCAGGTGGCAGGGGGCTGAAGCTTTCTTT | CASSLARWQGAEAFF
TRBD1 | TRBJ2-5 | . | TRBV7-9 | TGTGCCAGCAGCACCGGGACAGGGGGACAAGAGACCCAGTACTTC | CASSTGTGGQETQYF
. | TRBJ2-1 | . | TRBV15 | TGTGCCACCAGCAGTTCGGCCCTCGGGGTTGAGCAGTTCTTC | CATSSSALGVEQFF
TRBD1 | TRBJ2-7 | . | TRBV7-9 | TGTGCCAGCAGCCAAGACCCGACAGGGGGCTATGAGCAGTACTTC | CASSQDPTGGYEQYF
. | TRBJ1-1 | many | TRBV10-3 | TGTGCCATCAGGGTGACAGGCGAAACTGAAGCTTTCTTT | CAIRVTGETEAFF
TRBD2 | TRBJ2-7 | many | TRBV6-6 | TGTGCCAGCAGTTACGGTGGCGGGAGATCCTACGAGCAGTACTTC | CASSYGGGRSYEQYF
. | TRBJ2-2 | once | TRBV5-5 | TGCGCCAGCAGCCTGGGGCTAAACACCGGGGAGCTGTTTTTT | CASSLGLNTGELFF
TRBD1 | TRBJ1-5 | few | TRBV19 | TGTGCCAGTAGTCCTCAGGGACAGATCAATCAGCCCCAGCATTTT | CASSPQGQINQPQHF
. | TRBJ1-1 | . | TRBV25-1 | TGTGCCAGCAGTGAAATGGGGGAAAGTGAAGCTTTCTTT | CASSEMGESEAFF
. | TRBJ1-5 | . | TRBV20-1 | TGCAGTGCTAGAGCCGGGAGTAGCAATCAGCCCCAGCATTTT | CSARAGSSNQPQHF
TRBD1 | TRBJ2-3 | few | TRBV2 | TGTGCCAGCAGGGGGACAGGGTTAACAGATACGCAGTATTTT | CASRGTGLTDTQYF
. | TRBJ1-2 | few | TRBV24-1 | TGTGCCACCAGTGAGTTACTAAACTATGGCTACACCTTC | CATSELLNYGYTF
. | TRBJ1-5 | many | TRBV19 | TGTGCCAGTAGTATAGACAGATGGGGCAATCAGCCCCAGCATTTT | CASSIDRWGNQPQHF
. | TRBJ1-4 | . | TRBV20-1 | TGCAGTGCTAGAGATCGGGGGGATTGGGTCCGCGAAAAACTGTTTTTT | CSARDRGDWVREKLFF
. | TRBJ1-3 | few | TRBV7-9 | TGTGCCAGCAGCCTGGAGCCCAGCTCTGGAAACACCATATATTTT | CASSLEPSSGNTIYF
TRBD2 | TRBJ2-5 | many | TRBV29-1 | TGCAGCGCTAGCGGGGGGGTAGAGACCCAGTACTTC | CSASGGVETQYF
. | TRBJ2-7 | many | TRBV19 | TGTGCCAGTAGTATAGCTCGATCCTACGAGCAGTACTTC | CASSIARSYEQYF
TRBD2 | TRBJ2-1 | many | TRBV5-1 | TGCGCCAGCCGAGAAGCGGGAGCTAATGAGCAGTTCTTC | CASREAGANEQFF
. | TRBJ2-7 | . | TRBV2 | TGTGCCAGCTCGGGAGCAGGGTCCTACGAGCAGTACTTC | CASSGAGSYEQYF
. | TRBJ1-2 | many | TRBV18 | TGTGCCAGCTCACCGGCGGCAGTGGGGGGGCCACAGACCAGCTATGGCTACACCTTC | CASSPAAVGGPQTSYGYTF
. | TRBJ1-2 | . | TRBV24-1 | TGTGCCACCAGTGACTTTACAGGAGGGGGCTACACCTTC | CATSDFTGGGYTF
. | TRBJ2-7 | . | TRBV28 | TGTGCCAGCAGCCTGGGAGGAGACCACGAGCAGTACTTC | CASSLGGDHEQYF